Below, one T cell receptor (beta chain) is given with its context. Its antigen is not identified. Other DNA sequences in this specimen translate into the identical CDR3. The data stem from a study of T cell responses to AZD1222 COVID-19 vaccine. Study conclusions and caveats: AZD1222 recipients seropositive at baseline numbered only 5 or 6. Clonal diversity may have been underestimated in mostly white British donors.

Second-dose schedules of about 4 or about 12 weeks were combined. Here immunoSEQ multiplex PCR was the method, and the copy in TCRdb shows in-frame clones only, minus some. The repertoire holds about 160,000 clones, with around 90% as singletons. This material consisted of peripheral blood, taken 28 days after the second AZD1222 dose. The origin of this receptor is an adult who received the AZD1222 COVID-19 vaccine.

The CDR3 region has the DNA TGCGCCAGCAGCTCGGGACAGGGTGTGGATGAGCAGTTCTTC. Translated: CASSSGQGVDEQFF. The J gene is TRBJ2-1, the V gene TRBV5-1; 9 bases fit TRBD1. Losses at the gene ends were 3 bases for V and 8 bases for J; bases not matched to a gene: 6. Germline V gives CDR1 SGHRS, CDR2 YFSETQ. The CDR3 runs 14 residues.